Presented here are 17 T cell receptor beta chains from one specimen sequenced in a study of cytomegalovirus exposure and HLA in healthy donors. 13 Jbeta primers and 60 Vbeta primers were used for the PCR. Sequencing used immunoSEQ multiplex PCR; TCRdb keeps in-frame clones, though not all of them. The sample consists of 210,000 or so clones, around four fifths of them appearing once. Sequenced input: PBMCs. The receptors were sampled from a boy between 2 and 15 years old in good health and CMV-seronegative.

This clone has only a few counts. This chain uses TRBV6-6 with TRBJ1-5; D call uncertain. The length of the CDR3 is 13 residues. Trimming removed 3 bases at V and 4 bases at J, with 7 bases between. Germline V gene sequence: CDR1 MNHNY, CDR2 SVGAGI (reference sequence). The CDR3 bases are TGTGCCAGCAGTTATGGTGAGAATCAGCCCCAGCATTTT. The encoded protein is CASSYGENQPQHF.

The chain combines TRBV19 with TRBJ2-7; D is possibly TRBD1 (5 bases). The germline gives CDR1 LNHDA, CDR2 SQIVND (reference sequence). V lost 3 bases and J lost 3, with 12 bases in between. The CDR3 is 14 residues long. The CDR3 loop is CASSMVGQSYEQYF. The CDR3 coding sequence is TGTGCCAGTAGTATGGTGGGGCAGAGCTACGAGCAGTACTTC.

This chain joins TRBV19 and TRBJ1-5; 9 bases fit TRBD1. The germline CDR1 and CDR2 sequences are LNHDA and SQIVND (reference sequence). Trimming at V came to 7 bases and at J to 6 bases, leaving 7 bases not matched to a gene. The CDR3 length is 14 residues. The CDR3 coding sequence is TGTGCCAGTACTAAACAGGGGGCAGGTCAGCCCCAGCATTTT. Translation: CASTKQGAGQPQHF. Based on the CDR3 plus reference TRBV19 and TRBJ1-5, the full variable domain is DGGITQSPKYLFRKEGQNVTLSCEQNLNHDAMYWYRQDPGQGLRLIYYSQIVNDFQKGDIAEGYSVSREKKESFPLTVTSAQKNPTAFYLCASTKQGAGQPQHFGDGTRLSIL.

The rearrangement links TRBV7-8 to TRBJ1-3; D call uncertain. Germline CDR1 reads SGHVS; CDR2 reads FQNEAQ. CDR3 length: 15 residues. V was clipped by 5 bases and J by 1 base, with 12 bases between them. The DNA of the CDR3 is TGTGCCAGCAGCCCGTCGGAGGTTTCTGGAAACACCATATATTTT. Residues: CASSPSEVSGNTIYF.

The genes are TRBV29-1 and TRBJ2-3; 10 positions agree with TRBD2. CDR1 SQVTM and CDR2 ANQGSEA come from the germline V gene. The CDR3 runs 14 residues. J gave up 1 base and V 4 bases, and 2 bases lay outside the gene matches. The CDR3 protein is CSVGTSGGTDTQYF. The CDR3 nucleotides read TGCAGCGTTGGGACTAGCGGAGGCACAGATACGCAGTATTTT.

This chain uses TRBV20-1 with TRBJ2-7, with 7 bases fitting TRBD1. CDR1 and CDR2 (germline): DFQATT, SNEGSKA (reference sequence). The length of the CDR3 is 11 residues. Unmatched junction bases numbered 5, after V lost 0 bases and J lost 12 bases. The CDR3 DNA is TGCAGTGCTAGAGATGGGACAGTACCGTACTTC. It encodes CSARDGTVPYF.

The chain links TRBV29-1 to TRBJ1-1, with D possibly matching TRBD1 (5 bases). CDR1 SQVTM and CDR2 ANQGSEA come from the germline V gene. The germline V and J ends were trimmed by 8 bases and 12 bases, with 22 bases remaining between them. This CDR3 comprises 12 residues. The CDR3 bases are TGCAGCTGGGGGGAGGGCCAAGGACCGACTTTCTTT. It codes for CSWGEGQGPTFF.

The chain links TRBV29-1 to TRBJ2-5, with 8 bases fitting TRBD1. This CDR3 spans 20 amino acids. Germline values: CDR1 SQVTM, CDR2 ANQGSEA. J gave up 1 base and V 3 bases, and 22 bases lay outside the gene matches. The DNA for the CDR3 is TGCAGCGTTGAGGGGGATGAGTTTATTGTCCTTGGACAGGGCCAAGAGACCCAGTACTTC. It translates to CSVEGDEFIVLGQGQETQYF.

This clone was seen a handful of times. The chain couples TRBV29-1 to TRBJ1-1; D is uncertain. The CDR3 length is 12 residues. The germline V gene has CDR1 SQVTM and CDR2 ANQGSEA. V lost 5 bases and J 4 bases, leaving 11 bases between the germline ends. The DNA for the CDR3 is TGCAGCGTTTCCCATTTGGCCACTGAAGCTTTCTTT. Translating it yields CSVSHLATEAFF.

J is TRBJ2-3 and V is TRBV6-1; D not certain. The germline V gene encodes CDR1 MNHNS and CDR2 SASEGT. The V end lost 3 bases, the J end lost 2 bases, and 9 bases lay between the germline ends. The CDR3 consists of 14 residues. CDR3 region: CASSEGWATDTQYF. DNA for the CDR3: TGTGCCAGCAGTGAGGGCTGGGCCACAGATACGCAGTATTTT.

This sequence joins TRBV4-1 and TRBJ2-7; 7 bases fit TRBD1. Germline V gene data show CDR1 as MGHRA and CDR2 as YSYEKL. Trimming at V came to 4 bases and at J to 3 bases, leaving 9 bases not matched to a gene. This CDR3 contains 15 residues. DNA of the CDR3: TGCGCCAGCAGCCCCTCGAGTCAGGGGGACTACGAGCAGTACTTC. Translation: CASSPSSQGDYEQYF.

The V call is TRBV12-5, the J call TRBJ2-3; the D is unclear. Germline CDR1 reads LGHNT; CDR2 reads FRNRAP. Trimming shortened V by 0 bases and J by 6 bases, and 7 bases separated the two germline ends. This CDR3 is built from 13 residues. The CDR3 region is CASGLVSRDTQYF. DNA of the CDR3: TGTGCTAGTGGTTTGGTATCGAGGGATACGCAGTATTTT.

About this clone: Other DNA sequences in the sample encode the same CDR3. The chain combines TRBV11-2 with TRBJ2-7, with TRBD2 matching over 8 bases. V lost 3 bases and J lost 3; bases outside the gene matches: 4. The germline gives CDR1 SGHAT, CDR2 FQNNGV. This CDR3 contains 14 residues. Here the CDR3 reads CASSLGSGSYEQYF. As DNA, the CDR3 is TGTGCCAGCAGCTTGGGGAGCGGGAGCTACGAGCAGTACTTC.

The CDR3 protein is CASSTPGHGDEQYF. CDR3 nucleotides: TGTGCCAGCAGCACCCCGGGACATGGCGACGAGCAGTACTTC. This rearrangement joins TRBV5-5 to TRBJ2-7; D may be TRBD1 (6 bases). The CDR3 length is 14 residues. V dropped 4 bases and J dropped 5 bases, with 16 bases sitting between them. CDR1 is SGHKS, CDR2 YYEKEE, per germline (reference sequence).

The chain uses TRBV7-9 and TRBJ2-3; TRBD2 aligns across 8 bases. Trimming at V came to 9 bases and at J to 5 bases, leaving 7 bases not matched to a gene. The CDR3 is 13 residues long. Looked up from germline, CDR1 is SEHNR and CDR2 is FQNEAQ (reference sequence). As DNA, the CDR3 is TGTGCCAGTGGCGGGGGGCGTATAGATACGCAGTATTTT. Protein product: CASGGGRIDTQYF.

The chain joins TRBV5-1 to TRBJ2-7; maybe TRBD1 (6 bases). V was clipped by 1 base and J by 2 bases, with 16 bases between them. In germline, CDR1 is SGHRS, CDR2 YFSETQ. The CDR3 is 16 residues long. The CDR3 DNA reads TGCGCCAGCAGCTTGTTATCGAGGGGGAGCCCCTACGAGCAGTACTTC. Translating gives CASSLLSRGSPYEQYF.

As for this clone: Since no conserved phenylalanine or tryptophan closes the CDR3, a read error is the likely cause. V usage is TRBV7-2 and J usage is TRBJ2-3; 10 nucleotides agree with TRBD2. This CDR3 is built from 15 residues. V lost 2 bases and J lost 1; bases outside the gene matches: 0. Germline V gene sequence: CDR1 SGHTA, CDR2 FQGNSA. Here the CDR3 reads CASSLLAGGTDTQYV. The CDR3 DNA reads as TGTGCCAGCAGCTTACTAGCGGGGGGCACAGATACGCAGTATGTT.